This TCR beta chain came from a study of vaccination and CD4 T cells after COVID-19. Study background: Each post-COVID sample was drawn after diagnosis, and the median interval was roughly 100 days (range 35 to 161). Stimulation of cells relied on overlapping spike peptides derived from SARS-CoV-2, HCoV-NL63, HCoV-OC43 and HCoV-229E.

The germline CDR1 and CDR2 sequences are SGHNT and YENEEA. The CDR3 is made up of 12 amino acids. Deletions cut 4 bases from V and 5 bases from J, with 8 bases between. Study-level points and caveats: Early post-infection timepoints were not included, and relatively few convalescent patients were studied.

Points on this clonotype: Its antigen is undetermined.

Treatment defined: approximately 9-day PBMC culture with coronavirus spike peptide pools or control peptides (ViraFEST assay). T cells were expanded with peptide pools, and expanded clonotypes were identified by TCR sequencing. Scientists ran DNA taken from cultured CD4+ T cells through the Oncomine TCR Beta short-read assay for sequencing. TCRdb reprocessed the PCR reads via MiXCR and lists one record per CDR3 protein. The sample lists around 20,000 distinct CDR3 sequences, about 60% occurring once. The source of this sequence is a human donor who had recovered from COVID-19. This sample comprised CD4+ T cells from blood, cultured in vitro, obtained after SARS-CoV-2 vaccination. The V and J genes are TRBV11-3 and TRBJ2-5; D unresolved. This chain's CDR3 is CASSSTQETQYF. The CDR3 DNA reads TGTGCCAGCAGCTCAACGCAGGAGACCCAGTACTTC.